These 10 T cell receptor beta chains were sequenced from one sample in a study of shared clonotypes between healthy human individuals. Sequenced by immunoSEQ multiplex PCR; TCRdb stores in-frame clones only, minus some. This sample yields millions of clones, of which approximately 95% are seen a single time; about 0.39% belongs to the top ten. Sequencing was performed on naive CD4+ T cells from PBMCs. Subset of the sample: CD45RA+ positively selected. The receptors derive from a man between 18 and 35 years old in good health. Some clones in this sample may be carry-over from other donors' samples.

This sequence joins TRBV14 and TRBJ2-5; D is unresolved. Trimming stripped 2 bases from V and 7 bases from J, with 20 bases between. Germline lookup yields CDR1 SGHDN and CDR2 FVKESK. The CDR3 runs to 16 residues. Here the CDR3 reads CASSQLLPERKSTQYF. CDR3 bases: TGTGCCAGCAGCCAACTCCTGCCCGAACGGAAATCGACCCAGTACTTC.

The sample holds one count of this clone. This chain connects TRBV6-4 to TRBJ2-1; 8 bases map to TRBD2. V trimming: 6 bases; J trimming: 0 bases; junction bases outside the gene matches: 7. The CDR3 has 16 residues. Germline CDR1 MRHNA, CDR2 SNTAGT. The chain's CDR3 is CASSPTSGRSYNEQFF. The CDR3 DNA is TGTGCCAGCAGCCCTACTAGCGGACGCTCCTACAATGAGCAGTTCTTC.

This clone was seen more than once but under ten times. The chain is built from TRBV27 and TRBJ1-2; tentative D call: TRBD1 (5 bases). The V and J ends lost 5 bases and 5 bases respectively, with 15 bases between them. The V gene's germline CDR1 is MNHEY and CDR2 SMNVEV (reference sequence). This CDR3 contains 14 residues. The CDR3 DNA follows: TGTGCCAGCAGTCCCTCGTCTGGGGCGTATGGCTACACCTTC. This sequence encodes CASSPSSGAYGYTF.

This chain joins TRBV7-2 and TRBJ1-3; D is perhaps TRBD1 (6 bases). Germline CDR1 is SGHTA and CDR2 is FQGNSA. The CDR3 length is 16 residues. Trimming took off 7 bases at V and 0 bases at J, with 16 bases between the two ends. CDR3 coding DNA: TGTGCCAGCACCCCAGTGACAGGCAACTCTGGAAACACCATATATTTT. The encoded protein is CASTPVTGNSGNTIYF. The full variable domain, with the rest looked up from reference TRBV7-2 and TRBJ1-3, is GAGVSQSPSNKVTEKGKDVELRCDPISGHTALYWYRQSLGQGLEFLIYFQGNSAPDKSGLPSDRFSAERTGGSVSTLTIQRTQQEDSAVYLCASTPVTGNSGNTIYFGEGSWLTVV.

V usage is TRBV2 and J usage is TRBJ1-2; D might be TRBD1 (5 bases). The CDR3 sequence is 13 residues long. V shed 5 bases and J shed 4 bases, with 11 bases lying between them. CDR1 is SNHLY and CDR2 is FYNNEI in the germline V gene. CDR3 sequence: CASSSTGTYGYTF. DNA for the CDR3: TGTGCCAGCAGTTCTACGGGGACCTATGGCTACACCTTC.

This sequence joins TRBV6-1 and TRBJ2-5; possible D gene TRBD2, 5 bases. This CDR3 contains 14 residues. The germline V and J ends were trimmed by 5 bases and 1 base, with 11 bases remaining between them. Germline V lookup: CDR1 MNHNS, CDR2 SASEGT. CDR3 sequence: CASSHVGVQETQYF. The DNA of the CDR3 is TGTGCCAGCAGTCATGTGGGAGTCCAAGAGACCCAGTACTTC.

In regard to this clone: The sample holds other DNA sequences that translate to the same CDR3. This chain links TRBV20-1 with TRBJ2-5, with unresolved D. Looked up from germline, CDR1 is DFQATT and CDR2 is SNEGSKA (reference sequence). This CDR3 has 10 amino acids. V lost 2 bases to trimming and J lost 4 bases, with 2 bases between them. The CDR3 DNA sequence: TGCAGTGCTAGACTAGAGACCCAGTACTTC. This gives the protein CSARLETQYF.

The chain employs TRBV28 and TRBJ2-1, with D perhaps assigned TRBD1 or TRBD2 (5 bases each). This CDR3 comprises 14 residues. CDR1 MDHEN and CDR2 SYDVKM come from the germline V gene. Trimming shortened V by 6 bases and J by 8 bases, and 17 bases separated the two germline ends. CDR3 protein: CASRDRGPEDEQFF. The CDR3 DNA sequence: TGTGCCAGCAGGGACCGGGGCCCCGAGGATGAGCAGTTCTTC.

The chain couples TRBV5-1 to TRBJ2-7, with 7 nucleotides matching TRBD1. The CDR3 is 14 residues long. The germline CDR1 and CDR2 sequences are SGHRS and YFSETQ. V lost 4 bases and J lost 7; bases outside the gene matches: 11. CDR3 loop: CASSPGQVLREQYF. Here the CDR3 DNA reads TGCGCCAGCAGCCCAGGACAGGTGCTCCGAGAGCAGTACTTC.

The rearrangement uses TRBV9 and TRBJ2-7; D could derive from TRBD1 or TRBD2 (6 bases each). V was cut by 0 bases and J by 3 bases, with 13 bases left in between. From germline, CDR1 is SGDLS and CDR2 YYNGEE. This CDR3 has 15 amino acids. CDR3 residues: CASSVEGGRGYEQYF. The CDR3 coding sequence is TGTGCCAGCAGCGTAGAGGGGGGAAGGGGCTACGAGCAGTACTTC.